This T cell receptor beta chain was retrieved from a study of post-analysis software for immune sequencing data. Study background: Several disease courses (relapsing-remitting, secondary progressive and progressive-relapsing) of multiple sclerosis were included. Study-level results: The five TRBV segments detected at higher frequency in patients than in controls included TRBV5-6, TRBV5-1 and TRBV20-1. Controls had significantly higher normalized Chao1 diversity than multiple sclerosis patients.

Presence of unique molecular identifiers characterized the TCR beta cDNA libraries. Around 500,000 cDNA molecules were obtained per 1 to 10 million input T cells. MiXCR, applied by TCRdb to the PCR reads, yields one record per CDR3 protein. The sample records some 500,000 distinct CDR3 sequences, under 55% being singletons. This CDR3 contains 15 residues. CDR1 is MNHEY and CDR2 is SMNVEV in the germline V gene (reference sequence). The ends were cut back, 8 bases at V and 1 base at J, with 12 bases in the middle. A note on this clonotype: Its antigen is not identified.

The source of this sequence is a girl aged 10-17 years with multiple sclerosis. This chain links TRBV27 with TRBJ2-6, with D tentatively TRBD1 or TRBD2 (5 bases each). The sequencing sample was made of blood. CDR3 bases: TGTGCCAGCGGGGGTCTGATGTCTGGGGCCAACGTCCTGACTTTC. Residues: CASGGLMSGANVLTF.